This is a list of T cell receptor beta chains from one sample in a study of CD8 T cells in Susac syndrome. TCRdb redid the calling of the immunoSEQ multiplex PCR reads with MiXCR, one entry per CDR3 protein. The sample lists about 250,000 distinct CDR3 sequences; roughly 95% were seen once. The sequencing input was CD4+ T cells from PBMCs. The receptors were gathered from a human donor with multiple sclerosis. Both conserved end residues are part of each CDR3. D genes are given only for firm matches. Rows may omit the clone size; those that give it use once, few, many or a size class.

>NA|TRBJ2-1|TRBV7-2|NA
CASSLASQFGGSEQFF
TGTGCCAGCAGCTTAGCGAGTCAGTTCGGAGGGTCTGAGCAGTTCTTC
>NA|TRBJ2-2|TRBV7-8|NA
CASSSRGGRTGELFF
TGTGCCAGCAGCTCCCGCGGGGGCCGCACCGGGGAGCTGTTTTTT
>TRBD2|TRBJ2-3|TRBV7-2|NA
CASRFSGGPDTQYF
TGTGCCAGCAGGTTTAGCGGGGGGCCCGATACGCAGTATTTT
>TRBD1|TRBJ1-5|TRBV7-2|NA
CASSLEGQGLGNQPQHF
TGTGCCAGCAGCTTAGAGGGACAGGGGCTTGGTAATCAGCCCCAGCATTTT
>NA|TRBJ2-1|TRBV7-9|NA
CASSPPPEIPYEQFF
TGTGCCAGCAGCCCCCCCCCAGAGATCCCATATGAGCAGTTCTTC
>NA|TRBJ1-3|TRBV28|NA
CASSLAVPSGNTIYF
TGTGCCAGCAGTCTAGCCGTTCCCTCTGGAAACACCATATATTTT
>NA|TRBJ1-2|TRBV7-2|NA
CASSLNRGYTF
TGTGCCAGCAGCTTGAATCGTGGCTACACCTTC
>NA|TRBJ1-5|TRBV24-1|NA
CATSDSKTVQPQHF
TGTGCCACCAGTGATTCCAAGACAGTTCAGCCCCAGCATTTT
>TRBD1|TRBJ2-2|TRBV2|NA
CASGRGDRGSGELFF
TGTGCCAGCGGGAGAGGAGACAGGGGCTCCGGGGAGCTGTTTTTT
>TRBD1|TRBJ1-2|TRBV5-6|NA
CASSLGGQGNYGYTF
TGTGCCAGCAGCTTGGGTGGACAGGGGAACTATGGCTACACCTTC
>NA|TRBJ2-3|TRBV6-2/TRBV6-3|NA
CASRRTGSTDTQYF
TGTGCCAGCAGGCGGACGGGAAGCACAGATACGCAGTATTTT
>NA|TRBJ1-5|TRBV27|once
CASSFGTANQPQHF
TGTGCCAGCAGTTTTGGGACGGCGAATCAGCCCCAGCATTTT
>TRBD1|TRBJ2-2|TRBV4-2|NA
CASSQGDLGQSNTGELFF
TGTGCCAGCAGCCAAGGGGACCTGGGACAGTCGAACACCGGGGAGCTGTTTTTT
>NA|TRBJ2-7|TRBV6-6|NA
CASSPYQGRSYEQYF
TGTGCCAGCAGTCCCTACCAGGGCAGATCCTACGAGCAGTACTTC
>NA|TRBJ1-2|TRBV20-1|NA
CSASVATPGNYGYTF
TGCAGTGCTAGTGTAGCTACCCCGGGCAACTATGGCTACACCTTC
>NA|TRBJ2-5|TRBV3-1|NA
CASSQDLKGLETQYF
TGTGCCAGCAGCCAAGATCTTAAGGGGCTCGAGACCCAGTACTTC
>NA|TRBJ1-1|TRBV7-2|NA
CASSLSGGRGTEAFF
TGTGCCAGCAGCCTCTCCGGGGGCAGAGGCACTGAAGCTTTCTTT
>TRBD2|TRBJ2-5|TRBV7-8|NA
CASSTRTSGTQTQYF
TGTGCCAGCAGCACCCGGACTAGCGGGACTCAGACCCAGTACTTC
>TRBD2|TRBJ2-5|TRBV7-8|few
CASSSLRGGRETQYF
TGTGCCAGCAGCTCCCTGCGGGGGGGCCGCGAGACCCAGTACTTC
>NA|TRBJ1-1|TRBV2|NA
CASSVSDQVTAFF
TGTGCCAGCAGTGTGTCAGATCAAGTCACAGCTTTCTTT
>NA|TRBJ1-1|TRBV29-1|NA
CSVVRGSGAFF
TGCAGCGTTGTTCGGGGCAGTGGGGCTTTCTTT
>NA|TRBJ2-1|TRBV6-2/TRBV6-3|NA
CASGEENEQFF
TGTGCCAGCGGAGAAGAGAATGAGCAGTTCTTC